The next 17 T cell receptor beta chains were all read from a single sample in a study of T cells after posttransplantation cyclophosphamide (dated by TCRdb to the mid-2010s). The library was obtained by the immunoSEQ multiplex PCR assay. TCRdb stores this immuneACCESS table with in-frame sequences only. Part of the clones is absent; in the studies checked, under half of the shortfall reflects unresolved V genes, and no reason is known for the rest. Here the sample has about 16,000 clones; 80% to 90% occur a single time. The ten largest clones add up to approximately 3.4% of the sample. The control cohort consisted of about ten patients who had myeloablative marrow transplants with methotrexate plus a calcineurin inhibitor and who were sampled 1 year after transplant. Sequenced material: PBMCs, taken after an allogeneic stem cell transplant with a calcineurin inhibitor and methotrexate. The receptor set was obtained from a male patient aged 50 to 59 who received an allogeneic stem cell transplant from an unrelated donor, was CMV-positive, and had chronic GVHD only. After a transplant, the graft donor may have provided part of the T cells.

The rearrangement links TRBV7-9 to TRBJ2-1, with D unresolved. V was cut by 2 bases and J by 4 bases, with 6 bases left in between. The CDR3 has 13 amino acids. Germline V gives CDR1 SEHNR, CDR2 FQNEAQ (reference sequence). CDR3 protein: CASSLSTYNEQFF. The CDR3 DNA is TGTGCCAGCAGCTTAAGCACTTACAATGAGCAGTTCTTC. The entire variable domain, with the rest obtained from reference TRBV7-9 and TRBJ2-1, is as follows: DTGVSQNPRHKITKRGQNVTFRCDPISEHNRLYWYRQTLGQGPEFLTYFQNEAQLEKSRLLSDRFSAERPKGSFSTLEIQRTEQGDSAMYLCASSLSTYNEQFFGPGTRLTVL.

The CDR3 spells CASSVTSSPSTDTQYF. The CDR3 DNA reads TGCGCCAGCAGCGTGACTAGTTCCCCAAGCACAGATACGCAGTATTTT. This chain uses TRBV5-1 with TRBJ2-3, with D perhaps TRBD2 (6 bases). V was clipped by 4 bases and J by 0 bases, with 15 bases between them. CDR3 length: 16 residues. Germline values: CDR1 SGHRS, CDR2 YFSETQ. The full variable domain, completed using reference TRBV5-1 and TRBJ2-3, is KAGVTQTPRYLIKTRGQQVTLSCSPISGHRSVSWYQQTPGQGLQFLFEYFSETQRNKGNFPGRFSGRQFSNSRSEMNVSTLELGDSALYLCASSVTSSPSTDTQYFGPGTRLTVL.

The chain couples TRBV2 to TRBJ1-1; possibly TRBD1 for D (6 bases). In germline, CDR1 is SNHLY, CDR2 FYNNEI. The CDR3 sequence is 14 residues long. Deletions cut 6 bases from V and 1 base from J, with 12 bases between. This chain's CDR3 is CASRPGHQNTEAFF. The DNA of the CDR3 is TGTGCCAGCAGACCGGGACACCAGAACACTGAAGCTTTCTTT.

The gene calls are TRBV6-5 and TRBJ1-2; the D is unclear. The V end was cut by 4 bases, the J end by 3 bases, with 12 bases between. Germline CDR1 is MNHEY and CDR2 is SVGAGI. The CDR3 consists of 14 residues. The CDR3: CASSFGSEDYGYTF. As DNA, the CDR3 is TGTGCCAGCAGTTTCGGCAGCGAGGACTATGGCTACACCTTC.

The gene calls are TRBV4-1 and TRBJ2-1; tentative D call: TRBD2 (6 bases). This CDR3 has 15 amino acids. Germline-derived CDR1 and CDR2 are MGHRA and YSYEKL. Trimming took off 4 bases at V and 6 bases at J, with 16 bases between the two ends. The CDR3 nucleotides read TGCGCCAGCAGCCTAGGACGAGGAGCGGGCAATGAGCAGTTCTTC. The encoded protein is CASSLGRGAGNEQFF.

V gene TRBV7-3 combines with J gene TRBJ2-1, with TRBD1 matching 9 bases. The CDR3 is 14 residues long. Germline CDR1 and CDR2: SGHTA and FQGTGA. The V segment lost 5 bases and the J segment 4 bases; nucleotides outside the gene matches: 3. CDR3 sequence: CASSPGTGYNEQFF. The CDR3 coding sequence is TGTGCCAGCAGCCCCGGGACAGGGTACAATGAGCAGTTCTTC.

The J gene is TRBJ2-1, the V gene TRBV7-2; tentative D call: TRBD2 (6 bases). CDR3 length: 14 residues. The germline gives CDR1 SGHTA, CDR2 FQGNSA. The ends were cut back, 5 bases at V and 3 bases at J, with 11 bases in the middle. DNA of the CDR3: TGTGCCAGCAGCACACGGGACTTCTACAATGAGCAGTTCTTC. Translating it yields CASSTRDFYNEQFF.

The V call is TRBV5-6, the J call TRBJ1-5, with D hard to call. Trimming cost V 2 bases and J 6 bases, with 6 bases left between them. The CDR3 runs 12 residues. The V gene's germline CDR1 is SGHDT and CDR2 YYEEEE. Written as DNA, the CDR3 is TGTGCCAGCAGCTTTCTGAGTCAGCCCCAGCATTTT. Its protein product is CASSFLSQPQHF.

The J gene is TRBJ2-1, the V gene TRBV28; 9 nucleotides agree with TRBD1. With 3 bases clipped from V and 8 bases from J, the junction kept 8 bases outside the gene matches. CDR1 and CDR2 from the germline V gene are MDHEN and SYDVKM. The CDR3 consists of 15 residues. The CDR3 here is CASSFPGQGEYEQFF. The CDR3 region has the DNA TGTGCCAGCAGTTTTCCGGGACAGGGTGAATATGAGCAGTTCTTC.

The table lists this clone with a count of one. This CDR3 reads CASSEGPGGIECPGYEQYF. Here the CDR3 DNA reads TGTGCCAGCAGTGAAGGGCCAGGAGGGATAGAATGTCCCGGCTACGAGCAGTACTTC. The chain is built from TRBV6-4 and TRBJ2-7; the D gene is possibly TRBD2 (6 bases). Germline CDR1 reads MRHNA; CDR2 reads SNTAGT. The CDR3 has 19 amino acids. With 3 bases removed from V and 3 bases from J, the gap between germline ends came to 27 bases.

This clone came up once. This sequence joins TRBV27 and TRBJ2-3; 12 bases are shared with TRBD2. The CDR3 is made up of 15 amino acids. Germline V gene lookup returns CDR1 MNHEY and CDR2 SMNVEV (reference sequence). V shed 7 bases and J 3 bases; nucleotides not matched to a gene: 5. The CDR3 sequence is CASNNLAGGTDTQYF. The DNA for the CDR3 is TGTGCCAGCAATAACCTAGCGGGAGGGACAGATACGCAGTATTTT.

The genes are TRBV9 and TRBJ2-5, with 7 positions matching TRBD2. Germline V gives CDR1 SGDLS, CDR2 YYNGEE. This CDR3 region has 14 residues. J lost 5 bases, V lost 2 bases, and 6 bases had no gene match. The CDR3 region is CASSVGGVGETQYF. DNA for the CDR3: TGTGCCAGCAGCGTGGGAGGGGTTGGGGAGACCCAGTACTTC.

V is TRBV2 and J is TRBJ1-1, with a tentative D call TRBD1 (5 bases). Germline V CDR1 and CDR2: SNHLY, FYNNEI. The length of the CDR3 is 16 residues. V lost 5 bases and J 6 bases, leaving 22 bases between the germline ends. CDR3 protein: CASSYSPGSHRPEAFF. The CDR3 DNA reads as TGTGCCAGCAGTTACTCCCCCGGCAGTCACAGGCCTGAAGCTTTCTTT.

This chain connects TRBV6-1 to TRBJ2-3, with a tentative D call TRBD2 (6 bases). The V gene's germline CDR1 is MNHNS and CDR2 SASEGT. Trimming cost V 4 bases and J 0 bases, with 14 bases left between them. The CDR3 is 16 residues long. The CDR3 loop is CASSGGTRASTDTQYF. The CDR3 nucleotides are TGTGCCAGCAGTGGCGGGACTCGAGCTAGCACAGATACGCAGTATTTT.

The genes are TRBV4-2 and TRBJ2-7; TRBD2 matches 7 bases. The CDR3 contains 14 residues. Germline CDR1 reads LGHNA; CDR2 reads YNFKEQ. J lost 5 bases, V lost 1 base, and 5 bases had no gene match. CDR3 protein: CASSQGRESDEQYF. As DNA, the CDR3 is TGTGCCAGCAGCCAAGGGCGGGAGAGCGACGAGCAGTACTTC.

The V gene is TRBV5-6, the J gene TRBJ1-1; D may be TRBD1 (5 bases). V dropped 6 bases and J dropped 0 bases, with 15 bases sitting between them. CDR3 size: 15 residues. The germline CDR1 and CDR2 sequences are SGHDT and YYEEEE. The CDR3 reads CASNLGPGLNTEAFF. For the CDR3, the DNA is TGTGCCAGCAACCTAGGTCCAGGGCTGAACACTGAAGCTTTCTTT.

The V gene is TRBV29-1, the J gene TRBJ2-5, with D hard to call. V was cut by 5 bases and J by 5 bases, with 6 bases left in between. The CDR3 has 10 amino acids. Germline V gene data show CDR1 as SQVTM and CDR2 as ANQGSEA. The CDR3 region has the DNA TGCAGCGTTCGTTCGGAGACCCAGTACTTC. Amino acids: CSVRSETQYF.